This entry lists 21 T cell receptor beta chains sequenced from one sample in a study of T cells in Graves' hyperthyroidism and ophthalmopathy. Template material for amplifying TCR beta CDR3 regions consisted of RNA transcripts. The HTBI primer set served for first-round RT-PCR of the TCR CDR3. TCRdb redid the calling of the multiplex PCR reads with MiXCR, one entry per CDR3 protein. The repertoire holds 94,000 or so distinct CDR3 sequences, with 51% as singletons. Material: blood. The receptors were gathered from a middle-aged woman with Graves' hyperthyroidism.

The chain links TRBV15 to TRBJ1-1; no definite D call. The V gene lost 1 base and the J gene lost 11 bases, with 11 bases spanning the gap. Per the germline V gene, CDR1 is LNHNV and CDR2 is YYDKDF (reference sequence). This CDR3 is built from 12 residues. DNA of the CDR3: TGTGCCACCAGCAGAGTTGTAGGCAGGGCTTTCTTT. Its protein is CATSRVVGRAFF.

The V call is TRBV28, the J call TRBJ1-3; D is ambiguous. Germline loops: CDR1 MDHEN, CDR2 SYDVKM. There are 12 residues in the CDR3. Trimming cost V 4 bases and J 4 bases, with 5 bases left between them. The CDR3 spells CASSYGGNTIYF. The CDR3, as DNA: TGTGCCAGCAGTTACGGGGGAAACACCATATATTTT.

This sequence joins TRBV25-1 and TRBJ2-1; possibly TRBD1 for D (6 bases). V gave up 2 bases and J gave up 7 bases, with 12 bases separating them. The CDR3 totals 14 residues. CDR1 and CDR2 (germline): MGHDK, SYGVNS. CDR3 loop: CASSELGALNEQFF. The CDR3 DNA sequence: TGTGCCAGCAGTGAACTGGGGGCCCTTAATGAGCAGTTCTTC.

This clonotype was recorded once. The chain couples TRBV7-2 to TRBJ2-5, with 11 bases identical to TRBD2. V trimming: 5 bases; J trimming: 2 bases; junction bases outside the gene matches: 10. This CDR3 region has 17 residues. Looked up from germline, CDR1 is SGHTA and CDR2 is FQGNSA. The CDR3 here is CASSRWTSGRPQETQYF. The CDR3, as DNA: TGTGCCAGCAGCCGGTGGACTAGCGGGCGACCTCAAGAGACCCAGTACTTC.

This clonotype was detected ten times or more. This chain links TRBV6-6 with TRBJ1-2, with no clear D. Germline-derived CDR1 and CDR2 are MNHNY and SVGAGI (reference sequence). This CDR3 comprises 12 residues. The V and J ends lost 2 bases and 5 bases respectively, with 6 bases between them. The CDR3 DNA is TGTGCCAGCAGTTACGGGCTATATGGCTACACCTTC. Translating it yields CASSYGLYGYTF.

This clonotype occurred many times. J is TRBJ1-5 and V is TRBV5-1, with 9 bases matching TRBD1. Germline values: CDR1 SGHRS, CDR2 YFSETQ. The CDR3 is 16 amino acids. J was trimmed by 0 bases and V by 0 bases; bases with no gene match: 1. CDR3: CASSLGQGDSNQPQHF. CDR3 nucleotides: TGCGCCAGCAGCTTGGGACAGGGGGATAGCAATCAGCCCCAGCATTTT.

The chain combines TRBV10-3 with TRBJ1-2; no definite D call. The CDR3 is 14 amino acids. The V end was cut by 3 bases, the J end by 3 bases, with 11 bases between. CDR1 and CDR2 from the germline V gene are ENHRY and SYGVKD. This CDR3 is CAISEPGQHYGYTF. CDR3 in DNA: TGTGCCATCAGTGAACCCGGGCAGCACTATGGCTACACCTTC.

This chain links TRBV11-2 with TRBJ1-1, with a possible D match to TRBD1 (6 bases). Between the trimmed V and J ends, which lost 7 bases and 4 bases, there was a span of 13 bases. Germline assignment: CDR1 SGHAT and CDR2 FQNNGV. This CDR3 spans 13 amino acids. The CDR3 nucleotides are TGTGCCAGCAAGTTGTGGGGGCGCACTGAAGCTTTCTTT. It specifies CASKLWGRTEAFF. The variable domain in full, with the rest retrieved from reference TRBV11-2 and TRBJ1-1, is EAGVAQSPRYKIIEKRQSVAFWCNPISGHATLYWYQQILGQGPKLLIQFQNNGVVDDSQLPKDRFSAERLKGVDSTLKIQPAKLEDSAVYLCASKLWGRTEAFFGQGTRLTVV.

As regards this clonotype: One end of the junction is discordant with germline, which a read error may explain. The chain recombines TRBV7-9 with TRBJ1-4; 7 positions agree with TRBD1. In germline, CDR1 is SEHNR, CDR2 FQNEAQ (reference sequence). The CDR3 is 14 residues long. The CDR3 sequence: CASSIKGDSPLLSF. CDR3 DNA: TGTGCCAGCAGCATCAAGGGGGACAGTCCCCTACTGTCTTTT.

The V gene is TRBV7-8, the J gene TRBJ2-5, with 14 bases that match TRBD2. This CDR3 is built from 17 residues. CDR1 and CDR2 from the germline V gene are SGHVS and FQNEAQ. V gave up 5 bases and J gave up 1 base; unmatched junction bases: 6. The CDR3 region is CASSPTSGRASQETQYF. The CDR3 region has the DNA TGTGCCAGCAGCCCGACTAGCGGGAGGGCCAGCCAAGAGACCCAGTACTTC.

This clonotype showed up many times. The CDR3 region has the DNA TGCAGCGTTGCCGGGGGTCATGCAACTAATGAAAAACTGTTTTTT. It specifies CSVAGGHATNEKLFF. The V call is TRBV29-1, the J call TRBJ1-4; possibly TRBD1 for D (5 bases). The CDR3 contains 15 residues. Looked up from germline, CDR1 is SQVTM and CDR2 is ANQGSEA. Trimming pared 4 bases from V and 0 bases from J, leaving 12 bases between.

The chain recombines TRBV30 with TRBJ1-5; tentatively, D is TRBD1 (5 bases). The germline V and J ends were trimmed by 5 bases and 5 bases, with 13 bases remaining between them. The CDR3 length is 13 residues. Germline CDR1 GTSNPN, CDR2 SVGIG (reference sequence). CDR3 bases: TGTGCCTGGTCCCGGGACCCCCATCAGCCCCAGCATTTT. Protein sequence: CAWSRDPHQPQHF.

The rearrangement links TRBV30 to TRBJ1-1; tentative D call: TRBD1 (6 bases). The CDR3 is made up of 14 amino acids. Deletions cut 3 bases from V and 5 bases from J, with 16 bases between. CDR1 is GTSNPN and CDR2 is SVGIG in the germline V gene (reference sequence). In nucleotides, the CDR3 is TGTGCCTGGAGCGTAGGATGGGGGCAGACTGAAGCTTTCTTT. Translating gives CAWSVGWGQTEAFF.

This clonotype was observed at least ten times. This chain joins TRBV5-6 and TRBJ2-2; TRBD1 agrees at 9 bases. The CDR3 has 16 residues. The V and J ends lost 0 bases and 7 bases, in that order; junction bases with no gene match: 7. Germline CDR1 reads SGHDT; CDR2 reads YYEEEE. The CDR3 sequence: CASSLVGTGKDGELFF. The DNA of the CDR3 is TGTGCCAGCAGCTTGGTCGGGACAGGGAAGGACGGGGAGCTGTTTTTT.

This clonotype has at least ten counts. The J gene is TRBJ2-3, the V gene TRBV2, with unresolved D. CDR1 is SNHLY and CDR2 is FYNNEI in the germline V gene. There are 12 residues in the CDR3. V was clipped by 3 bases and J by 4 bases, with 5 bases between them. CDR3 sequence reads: CASSDESDTQYF. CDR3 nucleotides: TGTGCCAGCAGTGATGAGTCAGATACGCAGTATTTT.

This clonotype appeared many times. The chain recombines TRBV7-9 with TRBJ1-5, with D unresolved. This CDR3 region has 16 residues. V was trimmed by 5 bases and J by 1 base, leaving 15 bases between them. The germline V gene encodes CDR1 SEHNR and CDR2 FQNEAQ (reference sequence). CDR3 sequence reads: CASSPPAVGSNQPQHF. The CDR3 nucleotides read TGTGCCAGCAGCCCCCCTGCAGTCGGGAGCAATCAGCCCCAGCATTTT.

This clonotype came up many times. The CDR3 sequence: CASSVGPGTSRYEQYF. CDR3 nucleotides: TGTGCCAGCAGCGTAGGACCCGGGACTAGCCGCTACGAGCAGTACTTC. The chain employs TRBV9 and TRBJ2-7; 9 nucleotides line up with TRBD2. Trimming cost V 0 bases and J 3 bases; bases outside gene matches: 7. In germline, CDR1 is SGDLS, CDR2 YYNGEE. The CDR3 totals 16 residues. The full variable domain, with the rest looked up from reference TRBV9 and TRBJ2-7, is DSGVTQTPKHLITATGQRVTLRCSPRSGDLSVYWYQQSLDQGLQFLIQYYNGEERAKGNILERFSAQQFPDLHSELNLSSLELGDSALYFCASSVGPGTSRYEQYFGPGTRLTVT.

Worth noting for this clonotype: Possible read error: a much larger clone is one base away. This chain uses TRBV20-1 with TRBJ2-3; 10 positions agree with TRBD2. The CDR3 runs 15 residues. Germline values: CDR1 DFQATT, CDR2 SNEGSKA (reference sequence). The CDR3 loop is CGARVASGSSQTQYF. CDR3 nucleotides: TGCGGTGCTAGAGTCGCTAGCGGGAGCTCCCAAACGCAGTATTTT.

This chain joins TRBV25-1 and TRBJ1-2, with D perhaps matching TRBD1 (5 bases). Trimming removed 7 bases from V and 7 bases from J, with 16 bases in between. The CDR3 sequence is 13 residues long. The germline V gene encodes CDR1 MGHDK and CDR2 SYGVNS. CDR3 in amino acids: CASKDSLGVGYTF. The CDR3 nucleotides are TGTGCCAGCAAAGACAGCTTGGGGGTTGGCTACACCTTC.

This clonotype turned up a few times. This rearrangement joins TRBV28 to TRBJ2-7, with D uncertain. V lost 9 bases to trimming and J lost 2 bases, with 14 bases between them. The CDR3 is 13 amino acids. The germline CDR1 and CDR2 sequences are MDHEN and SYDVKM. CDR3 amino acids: CASNRGATYEQYF. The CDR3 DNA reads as TGTGCCAGTAACCGAGGCGCTACCTACGAGCAGTACTTC.

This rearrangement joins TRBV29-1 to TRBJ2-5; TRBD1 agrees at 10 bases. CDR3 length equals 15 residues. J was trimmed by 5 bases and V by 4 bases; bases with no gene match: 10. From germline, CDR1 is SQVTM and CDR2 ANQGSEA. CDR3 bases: TGCAGCGTTGGAGGGGGGACAGGGGCCAGCGAGACCCAGTACTTC. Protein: CSVGGGTGASETQYF.